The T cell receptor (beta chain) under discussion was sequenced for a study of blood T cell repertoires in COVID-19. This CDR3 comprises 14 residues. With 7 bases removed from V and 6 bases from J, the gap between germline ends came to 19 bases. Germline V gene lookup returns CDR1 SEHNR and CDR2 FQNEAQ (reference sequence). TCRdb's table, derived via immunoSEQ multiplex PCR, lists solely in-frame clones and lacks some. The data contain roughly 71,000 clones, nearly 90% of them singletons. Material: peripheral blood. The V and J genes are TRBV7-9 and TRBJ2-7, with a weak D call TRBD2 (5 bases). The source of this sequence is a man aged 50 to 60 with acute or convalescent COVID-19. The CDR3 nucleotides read TGTGCCAGCAAACCCGGACTCTCGGACGGCGAGCAGTACTTC. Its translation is CASKPGLSDGEQYF.